This T cell receptor (beta chain) was identified in a study of cytomegalovirus exposure and HLA in healthy donors. General study points: Relative to equally common others, HLA-associated TCR beta chains showed greater clonal expansion in a later analysis.

Germline-derived CDR1 and CDR2 are MGHRA and YSYEKL. CDR3 length equals 16 residues. V gave up 4 bases and J gave up 6 bases, with 18 bases separating them. The PCR ran on 60 Vbeta and 13 Jbeta primers. Clones were read by immunoSEQ multiplex PCR, and TCRdb kept only the in-frame ones, dropping some. The repertoire has around 20,000 clones, under 90% of them found once; the top ten carry about a fifth. As to this clone: Its antigen is as yet unknown.

The sequence came from a human donor in good health. Sequences were obtained from PBMCs. The rearrangement joins TRBV4-1 to TRBJ2-2, with D maybe TRBD2 (6 bases). CDR3 protein: CASSRTGAGMAGELFF. In DNA form, the CDR3 reads TGCGCCAGCAGCCGGACTGGAGCGGGTATGGCCGGGGAGCTGTTTTTT.